This TCR beta chain was sequenced during a study of blood T cell repertoires in COVID-19. Germline V lookup: CDR1 SGDLS, CDR2 YYNGEE. CDR3 length equals 16 residues. V was clipped by 0 bases and J by 6 bases; unmatched bases: 5. This table comes from immunoSEQ multiplex PCR, and its TCRdb copy is limited to in-frame clones, with some not included. There are around 240,000 clones in the sample; around 85% occur only once, and 3% lies in the top ten. This chain uses TRBV9 with TRBJ2-2; 10 bases fit TRBD2. The source is a woman aged 30 to 39 who had recovered from COVID-19. Sequencing was performed on peripheral blood. CDR3 nucleotide sequence: TGTGCCAGCAGCGTAGGGGCTAGCGGGGGTTCCGGGGAGCTGTTTTTT. It codes for CASSVGASGGSGELFF.